This T cell receptor beta chain derives from a study of T cell clonality in common variable immunodeficiency. This CDR3 spans 13 amino acids. Trimming shortened V by 3 bases and J by 5 bases, and 10 bases separated the two germline ends. This clone has ten or more counts. The read terminates 3 residues before the CDR3 end, so the remaining end is supplied by the germline J gene. The data were produced by immunoSEQ multiplex PCR, yet TCRdb's version contains in-frame clones alone and is incomplete. There are 50,000 to 70,000 clones in the sample, none observed a single time. This chain joins TRBV12-3 or TRBV12-4 and TRBJ2-5, with TRBD2 as a possible D gene (6 bases). The specimen sequenced was peripheral blood mononuclear cells. This receptor was taken from a person between 18 and 75 years old in good health. The DNA read from the CDR3 is TGTGCCAGCAGTTTCGGGGGTGGTGAGACC. This sequence encodes CASSFGGGET. The full CDR3 sequence reads CASSFGGGETQYF.